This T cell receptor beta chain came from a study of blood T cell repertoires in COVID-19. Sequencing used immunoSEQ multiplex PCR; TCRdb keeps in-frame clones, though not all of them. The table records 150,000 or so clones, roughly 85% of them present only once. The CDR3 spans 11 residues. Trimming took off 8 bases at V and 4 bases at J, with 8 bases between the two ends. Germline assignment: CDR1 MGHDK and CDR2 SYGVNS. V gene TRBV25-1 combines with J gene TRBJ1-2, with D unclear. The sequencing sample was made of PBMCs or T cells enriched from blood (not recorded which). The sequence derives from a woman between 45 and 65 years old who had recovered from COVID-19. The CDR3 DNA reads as TGTGCCAGCCAGGCGGGCTATGGCTACACCTTC. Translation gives CASQAGYGYTF.